This TCR beta chain was identified in a study of shared clonotypes between healthy human individuals (dated by TCRdb to about 2020). Some background on the complete study: A couple of women and a few men aged 18 to 49 years were included in the cohort. Different laboratories and diverse techniques were used to prepare libraries and sequence TCR repertoires, to increase sequencing depth and limit assay-specific biases. To estimate repertoire size and how much clonotypes are shared between individuals, the study performed deep sequencing of blood TCR repertoires from roughly five healthy adults. Each donor's leukapheresis produced roughly between about 0.85 and 10 billion PBMCs. Per donor, three plates each were used for CD4 naive and CD4 memory, two for CD8 naive, and one for CD8 memory.

TCR CDR3 regions were amplified from genomic DNA by multiplex PCR using the deep immunoSEQ assay. Genomic DNA extracted from each cell subset was distributed evenly over all wells of several immunoSEQ 96-well plates, and each plate served as one replicate. Each replicate PCR for sorted subsets received roughly 0.2 ug genomic DNA, equal to 30,000 or so T cell genomes. Purified libraries were quantified with a Qubit 3.0 fluorometer, sized on a Bioanalyzer 2100, and re-quantified with the KAPA Library Quantification kit. Every immunoSEQ 96-well plate was sequenced on a dedicated single-read 150-cycle Illumina NextSeq 550 flow cell. Concerning the study's data processing: Because the immunoSEQ output included only junctional sequences and no quality scores, the filtering could not be the same as the filtering used for full-length reads. To assign V/J genes and CDR3, sequences were annotated using PyIR, a Python wrapper for IgBLAST v1.9, with IMGT germline references. Any read was removed if the V/J assignment was weak (E-value above 1e-6), the CDR3 was missing, or the read contained stop codons, out-of-frame junctions, or ambiguous translated residues. V3J clonotypes were defined as sequences sharing the same inferred V gene, J gene, and CDR3 amino acid sequence. Percentage overlap between repertoires was calculated by dividing the number of shared unique clonotypes by the size of the smaller repertoire. RTK rarefaction, the Chao1 estimator, and Recon v2.1 estimates of unobserved clonotypes were used to assess repertoire richness. OLGA was used to compute generation probabilities for all TCRbeta clonotypes that the gDNA method yielded from a handful of donors. This is the immuneACCESS table as TCRdb keeps it, with only in-frame sequences that have V and J called. A part of the clones is gone; compared with another copy, unresolved V genes explain less than half, and the rest is unexplained. V and J calls and clone size are copied from that table; D and trimming were computed from the DNA. The sample has about 1.4 million clones on record, around 95% of them singletons. Roughly 1.1% of the sample rests with the top ten.

From cysteine to phenylalanine, the CDR3 is 15 amino acids long. The kept DNA is CDR3 alone, 45 bases in frame from the first base. Sequences LNHDA (CDR1) and SQIVND (CDR2) are obtained from the germline V gene (reference sequence). Trimming takes 0 bases off V and 5 bases off J; junction bases not matched to a gene: 1. Paper-wide results and their limitations: Sampling was restricted to blood, and TCR repertoires in tissue are likely to differ from TCR repertoires in blood. Pairwise subsampling indicated that sequencing depth was expected to affect the degree of clonotype sharing among donors. Compared with non-shared clonotypes, clonotypes shared by all four sorted-subset donors had higher generation probabilities. Approximately 5% of naive CD4, 3.5% of naive CD8, approximately 2% of memory CD4, and more than 0.35% of memory CD8 clonotypes were shared across a few donors. Because the study included a small number of donors, the genetic and exposure-history diversity represented was limited. Even with the large sequencing depth, rarefaction of the sorted-subset datasets indicated that sequencing was incomplete. Larger estimated clonotype richness was generally found for naive subsets than for memory subsets.

Donors were healthy HIV-negative adults with no recently reported acute infections or vaccinations. All donors were Caucasian adults living in Nashville, Tennessee, USA. CD4+ T cells were enriched through magnetic negative selection, after which naive cells were positively selected on CD45RA and the remaining negative fraction served as the memory subset. Blood was obtained by leukapheresis, after which PBMCs were separated by Ficoll-Histopaque density gradient centrifugation and cryopreserved in liquid nitrogen vapor phase. Analytical flow cytometry was used to check the purity and quantity of every magnetically sorted T cell population. Each sorted fraction had its genomic DNA isolated and then quantified by UV absorbance on a Nanodrop 2000c. About this clone itself: Its antigen is unknown. No base qualities exist here, and no much larger clone lies one base off it.

The rearranged chain carries TRBV19 and TRBJ2-4, with 10 middle bases fitting TRBD1. This TCR was recovered from a man aged 25 to 45 in good health. The sample taken for sequencing was naive CD4+ T cells sorted from blood. The meaning of the sample's cell subset or site label: CD45RA+ positively selected. The sequence in DNA is TGTGCCAGTAGTATAGAAGGGACAGGGGAAAACATTCAGTACTTC. This gives the protein CASSIEGTGENIQYF.